The 5 T cell receptor beta chains given below trace back to one sample, sequenced in a study of CD8+CD57+ T cells in acquired aplastic anemia (dated by TCRdb to between 2017 and 2018). Reads for this sample came from an Illumina HiSeq 2000. TCR beta VDJ combination and CDR3 sequence profiling used genomic DNA as the template. TCRdb passed the public sequencing reads through fastp at Q25 and MiXCR, retaining productive beta sequences. Here each entry gathers all rows of one CDR3 protein and keeps the most common genes and DNA. Here the sample has about 200,000 distinct CDR3 sequences; less than 60% occur a single time. Of the sample, around 20% is held by the ten largest clones. Expansion of CD8+CD57+ cells had been shown by flow cytometry in the patients chosen for sequencing. Sequenced input: sorted CD4+, CD8+, or CD8+CD57+ T cells (not recorded which) from PBMCs. The receptors here all came from a human donor with aplastic anemia.

The V gene is TRBV20-1, the J gene TRBJ1-1; possibly TRBD1 for D (5 bases). Germline loops: CDR1 DFQATT, CDR2 SNEGSKA (reference sequence). This CDR3 has 12 residues. Trimming cost V 6 bases and J 4 bases, with 12 bases left between them. CDR3 DNA: TGCAGTGCCGCGGGGGGGGGCACTGAAGCTTTCTTT. It yields the protein CSAAGGGTEAFF.

The V and J genes are TRBV10-1 and TRBJ2-3; 9 bases agree with TRBD2. V trimming: 10 bases; J trimming: 4 bases; junction bases outside the gene matches: 18. The CDR3 extends over 17 amino acids. CDR1 and CDR2 from the germline V gene are WNHNN and SYGVQD (reference sequence). CDR3 sequence (DNA): TGCGCCACCACGAAGGTTTGGCTAGCGGGGTTCTCAGATACGCAGTATTTT. This codes for CATTKVWLAGFSDTQYF.

The chain is built from TRBV7-3 and TRBJ2-7; the D gene is possibly TRBD1 (6 bases). The CDR3 runs to 13 residues. Between the trimmed V and J ends, which lost 5 bases and 5 bases, there was a span of 13 bases. CDR1 and CDR2 from the germline V gene are SGHTA and FQGTGA. The CDR3 nucleotides are TGTGCCAGCAGCCGACAGGTAGAGAACGAGCAGTACTTC. Translating gives CASSRQVENEQYF.

Ten or more counts support this clonotype. V and J are TRBV4-2 and TRBJ2-7; D tentatively fits TRBD1 or TRBD2 (5 bases each). Between the trimmed V and J ends, which lost 4 bases and 3 bases, there was a span of 10 bases. The germline V gene has CDR1 LGHNA and CDR2 YNFKEQ. CDR3 length: 13 amino acids. Written as DNA, the CDR3 is TGTGCCAGCAGCCCGGGACCGCTCTACGAGCAGTACTTC. It encodes CASSPGPLYEQYF.

With respect to this clonotype: The conserved phenylalanine or tryptophan normally closing the CDR3 is absent here, so this likely arose from a read error. CDR3 residues: CASSTTSYNEQFL. As DNA, the CDR3 is TGTGCCAGTAGTACCACCTCCTACAATGAGCAGTTCCTC. The V call is TRBV19, the J call TRBJ2-1; D ambiguous. The CDR3 runs 13 residues. Between the trimmed V and J ends, which lost 4 bases and 0 bases, there was a span of 4 bases. Germline V lookup: CDR1 LNHDA, CDR2 SQIVND (reference sequence).